The 7 T cell receptor beta chains below were found in one sample sequenced in a study of cytotoxic CD8 clonotypes in ibrutinib-treated CLL. Using immunoSEQ multiplex PCR, the repertoire was profiled, and TCRdb retains in-frame clones only, with some absent. Seen here are about 49,000 clones, around half observed once, and the top ten hold around a third. The material was PBMCs, obtained after 12 months of ibrutinib treatment. Source of these receptors: a human donor with chronic lymphocytic leukemia.

This sequence joins TRBV11-2 and TRBJ2-5; D is perhaps TRBD1 or TRBD2 (6 bases each). With 2 bases removed from V and 5 bases from J, the gap between germline ends came to 12 bases. CDR3 size: 14 residues. CDR1 is SGHAT and CDR2 is FQNNGV in the germline V gene. The DNA of the CDR3 is TGTGCCAGCAGCTTAATCAGGGGAGGTGAGACCCAGTACTTC. This sequence encodes CASSLIRGGETQYF.

A few counts support this clone. V gene TRBV6-1 combines with J gene TRBJ2-3; perhaps TRBD1 as D (6 bases). V gave up 5 bases and J gave up 2 bases, with 14 bases separating them. Germline CDR1 reads MNHNS; CDR2 reads SASEGT. The CDR3 spans 15 residues. CDR3 nucleotides: TGTGCCAGCAGTACGGTAGGGACAACCACAGATACGCAGTATTTT. It translates to CASSTVGTTTDTQYF.

The chain combines TRBV7-2 with TRBJ2-1; TRBD2 aligns across 13 bases. The junction had 3 bases not matched to a gene; V was cut back by 3 bases and J by 7 bases. CDR1 is SGHTA, CDR2 FQGNSA, per germline. This CDR3 has 15 residues. CDR3 amino acids: CASSLGLAGQNEQFF. The CDR3 DNA reads as TGTGCCAGCAGCTTGGGACTAGCGGGACAGAATGAGCAGTTCTTC. Complete variable domain (other parts from reference TRBV7-2 and TRBJ2-1): GAGVSQSPSNKVTEKGKDVELRCDPISGHTALYWYRQSLGQGLEFLIYFQGNSAPDKSGLPSDRFSAERTGGSVSTLTIQRTQQEDSAVYLCASSLGLAGQNEQFFGPGTRLTVL.

Of note for this clone: It is likely a read error, because the conserved phenylalanine at the end of the CDR3 is missing. Because the CDR3's place on the DNA is in doubt, the DNA is left out and the CDR3 is given as listed by TCRdb. This sequence joins TRBV18 and TRBJ1-1. Per the germline V gene, CDR1 is KGHSH and CDR2 is LQKENI. The CDR3 extends over 14 residues, inclusive of both ends. CDR3 residues: CASSPTRDQVGESL.

The V gene is TRBV9, the J gene TRBJ2-7; 9 bases line up with TRBD1. The V segment lost 3 bases and the J segment 1 base; nucleotides outside the gene matches: 14. The CDR3 is 18 residues long. The V gene's germline CDR1 is SGDLS and CDR2 YYNGEE. The DNA of the CDR3 is TGTGCCAGCAGCGCCCGAGATAGGACAGGGGCATTTTCCTACGAGCAGTACTTC. Its protein is CASSARDRTGAFSYEQYF. The entire variable domain, with the rest obtained from reference TRBV9 and TRBJ2-7, is as follows: DSGVTQTPKHLITATGQRVTLRCSPRSGDLSVYWYQQSLDQGLQFLIQYYNGEERAKGNILERFSAQQFPDLHSELNLSSLELGDSALYFCASSARDRTGAFSYEQYFGPGTRLTVT.

V and J are TRBV20-1 and TRBJ1-1, with 7 positions matching TRBD1. Germline-derived CDR1 and CDR2 are DFQATT and SNEGSKA (reference sequence). The CDR3 length is 8 residues. DNA of the CDR3: TGCAGGACAGGGGAAGCTTTCTTT. Translated, it gives CRTGEAFF.

The chain combines TRBV10-3 with TRBJ2-7; TRBD2 is a possible D gene (6 bases). The CDR3 length is 15 residues. Germline loops: CDR1 ENHRY, CDR2 SYGVKD. V was trimmed by 1 base and J by 0 bases, leaving 10 bases between them. The CDR3 sequence: CAISEFLASSYEQYF. In DNA, the CDR3 is TGTGCCATCAGTGAGTTCCTAGCGAGCTCCTACGAGCAGTACTTC.